This T cell receptor (beta chain) appears in the sequencing data of a study of lymphopenia after photon versus proton radiotherapy. Study-level findings and limits: A bigger post-nadir fall in TCR diversity correlated inversely with survival time in deceased patients. After the lymphocyte nadir, photon-treated repertoires showed oligoclonal expansion, especially of CD8+ Temra cells. Only patients who died were analyzed for survival; proton advantage is unproven. Under photons, naive T cells and diversity fell while effector/memory populations rose.

V was pared by 7 bases and J by 0 bases, with 13 bases between. Germline V lookup: CDR1 MNHEY, CDR2 SVGAGI. The CDR3 loop spans 15 amino acids. Repertoires were generated with immunoSEQ multiplex PCR, while TCRdb's copy carries only in-frame clones and drops some. The data hold 50,000 to 60,000 clones, with about 92% observed a single time. Concerning this clone itself: Its antigen is unidentified.

The source material was peripheral blood, sampled from a patient treated with photon-based radiotherapy. The chain has TRBV6-5 and TRBJ2-1; D unclear. The clonotype was recovered from a woman aged 40 to 50 with cholangiocarcinoma. CDR3 loop: CASTSSPFSYNEQFF. The CDR3 nucleotides read TGTGCCAGCACCTCCTCACCCTTCTCCTACAATGAGCAGTTCTTC.